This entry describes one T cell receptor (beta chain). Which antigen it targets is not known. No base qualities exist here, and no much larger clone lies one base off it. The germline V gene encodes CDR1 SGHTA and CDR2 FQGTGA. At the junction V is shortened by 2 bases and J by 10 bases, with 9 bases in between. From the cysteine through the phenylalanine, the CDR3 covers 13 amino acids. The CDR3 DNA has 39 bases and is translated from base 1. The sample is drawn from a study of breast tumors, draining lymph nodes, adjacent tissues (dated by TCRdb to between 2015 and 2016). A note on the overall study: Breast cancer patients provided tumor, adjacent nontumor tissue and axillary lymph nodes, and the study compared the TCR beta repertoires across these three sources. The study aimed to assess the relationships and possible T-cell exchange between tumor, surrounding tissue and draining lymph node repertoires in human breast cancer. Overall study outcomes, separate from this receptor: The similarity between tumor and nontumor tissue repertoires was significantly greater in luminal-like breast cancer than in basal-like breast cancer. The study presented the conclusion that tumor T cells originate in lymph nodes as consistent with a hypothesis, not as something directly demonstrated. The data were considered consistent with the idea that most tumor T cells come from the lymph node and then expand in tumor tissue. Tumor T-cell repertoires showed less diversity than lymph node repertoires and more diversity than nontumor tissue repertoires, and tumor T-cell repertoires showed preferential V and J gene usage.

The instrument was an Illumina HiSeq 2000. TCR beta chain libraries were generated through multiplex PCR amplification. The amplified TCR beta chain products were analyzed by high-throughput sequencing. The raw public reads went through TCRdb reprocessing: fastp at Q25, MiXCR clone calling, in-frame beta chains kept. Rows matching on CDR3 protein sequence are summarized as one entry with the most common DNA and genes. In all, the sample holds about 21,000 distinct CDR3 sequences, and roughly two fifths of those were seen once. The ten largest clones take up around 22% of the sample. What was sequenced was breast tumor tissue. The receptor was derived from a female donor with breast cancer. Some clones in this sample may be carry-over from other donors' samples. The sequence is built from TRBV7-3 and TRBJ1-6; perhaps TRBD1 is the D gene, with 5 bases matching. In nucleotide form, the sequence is TGTGCCAGCAGCTTAGGTGCAGGGTCACCCCTCCACTTT. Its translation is CASSLGAGSPLHF.